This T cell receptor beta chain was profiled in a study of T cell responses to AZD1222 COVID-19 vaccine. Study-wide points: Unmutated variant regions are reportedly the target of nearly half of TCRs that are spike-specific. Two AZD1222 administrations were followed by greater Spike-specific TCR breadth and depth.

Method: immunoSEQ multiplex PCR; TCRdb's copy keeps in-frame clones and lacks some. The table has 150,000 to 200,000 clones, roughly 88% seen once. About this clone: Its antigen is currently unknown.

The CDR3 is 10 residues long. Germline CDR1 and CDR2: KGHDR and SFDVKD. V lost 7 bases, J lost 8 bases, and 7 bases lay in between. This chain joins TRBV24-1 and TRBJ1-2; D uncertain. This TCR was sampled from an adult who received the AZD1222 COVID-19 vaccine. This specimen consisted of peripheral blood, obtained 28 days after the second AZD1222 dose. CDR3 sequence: CATSWEGYTF. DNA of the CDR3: TGTGCCACCAGCTGGGAAGGCTACACCTTC.